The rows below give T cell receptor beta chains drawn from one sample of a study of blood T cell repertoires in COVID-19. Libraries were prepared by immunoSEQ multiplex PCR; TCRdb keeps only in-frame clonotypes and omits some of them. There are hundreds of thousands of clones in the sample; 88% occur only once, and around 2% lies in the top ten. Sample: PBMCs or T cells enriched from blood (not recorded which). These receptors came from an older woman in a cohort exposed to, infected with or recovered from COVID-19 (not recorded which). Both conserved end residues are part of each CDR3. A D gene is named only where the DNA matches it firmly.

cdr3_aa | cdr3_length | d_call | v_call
CASSGWTGANSPLHF | 15 | TRBD1 | TRBV27
CASSLAGGARGYTF | 14 | TRBD1 | TRBV28
CASSSSGLPEQFF | 13 | TRBD2 | TRBV11-2
CASTPKTGNTEAFF | 14 | NA | TRBV10-2
CASSGGQYNEQFF | 13 | NA | TRBV10-1
CASSLLSSGNTIYF | 14 | NA | TRBV5-1
CASSEVAGLTDTQYF | 15 | NA | TRBV10-1
CASSPQIQTGGDGYTF | 16 | TRBD1 | TRBV19
CASSQEGQSHEQFF | 14 | TRBD1 | TRBV3-1/TRBV3-2
CSGDIGTDTQYF | 12 | NA | TRBV29-1
CSVRTRLVQETQYF | 14 | NA | TRBV29-1
CASSQEKAGGPFLSYNEQFF | 20 | TRBD2 | TRBV3-1/TRBV3-2
CASSPEGPGPSQPQHF | 16 | NA | TRBV28
CATSDFGTGPADTQYF | 16 | TRBD1 | TRBV24-1
CASSFRERQGETQYF | 15 | TRBD1 | TRBV2
CASSYFQGAWETQYF | 15 | TRBD1 | TRBV6-5
CASADTTYGYTF | 12 | NA | TRBV7-9
CASSLEAGGVKNEQFF | 16 | TRBD2 | TRBV11-1